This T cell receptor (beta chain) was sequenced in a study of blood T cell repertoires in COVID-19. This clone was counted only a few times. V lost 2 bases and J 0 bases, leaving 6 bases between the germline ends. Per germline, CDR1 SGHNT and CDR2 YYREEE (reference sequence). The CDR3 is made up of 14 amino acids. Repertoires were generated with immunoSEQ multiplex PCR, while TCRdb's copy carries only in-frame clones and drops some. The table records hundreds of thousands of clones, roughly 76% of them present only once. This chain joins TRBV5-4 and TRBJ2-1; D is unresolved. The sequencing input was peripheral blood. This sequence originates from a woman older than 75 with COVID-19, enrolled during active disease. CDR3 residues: CASSFPSSYNEQFF. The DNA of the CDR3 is TGTGCCAGCAGCTTCCCGAGCTCCTACAATGAGCAGTTCTTC.